This T cell receptor (beta chain) comes out of a study of T cells after yellow fever vaccination. Study in general: SMART-Seq v4 Ultra Low Input handled preparation of low-cell-number fractions.

Only a few counts were recorded for this clonotype. The target antigen is unknown. Universal primer sites and UMIs were introduced during 5'RACE template-switching synthesis of TCR cDNA. TCRdb redid the calling of the 5' RACE reads with MiXCR, one entry per CDR3 protein. Among about 260,000 distinct CDR3 sequences, over 10% were seen once, and the ten largest hold about 0.54%. Germline CDR1 is SGHRS and CDR2 is YFSETQ. The CDR3 consists of 14 residues. Trimming removed 0 bases at V and 2 bases at J, with 7 bases between. Study-wide results and limits: Reappearance after the booster was seen for most primary-vaccination clones, at 96% CD4 and 80% to 90% CD8.

Source: CD4+ T cells sorted from PBMCs, taken 45 days after the yellow fever booster vaccination. The chain carries TRBV5-1 and TRBJ2-3; D not certain. This TCR was sampled from a man in his thirties or forties who received the YFV17D yellow fever vaccine. The CDR3 loop is CASSLEMPTDTQYF. The CDR3 bases are TGCGCCAGCAGCTTGGAAATGCCCACAGATACGCAGTATTTT.